The 3 T cell receptor beta chains reported below all come from one sample, sequenced in a study of T cell clones after liver transplantation. Assay used: immunoSEQ multiplex PCR; TCRdb lists only in-frame clones, some missing. Of 68,000 or so clones listed, about 91% were seen once; the top ten hold approximately 0.96%. The sequences come from CD4+ T cells from blood, collected roughly 26 months after liver transplant. Receptors were obtained from a human patient who received a liver transplant. Some T cells may have originated in the graft donor.

As concerns this clone: Its ends do not fully match the called genes, so a read error is possible. V is TRBV7-9 and J is TRBJ2-5; D tentatively reads TRBD1 or TRBD2 (5 bases each). The CDR3 runs 13 residues. Germline lookup yields CDR1 SEHNR and CDR2 FQNEAQ (reference sequence). CDR3 residues: CASDQGDGETQYF. CDR3 nucleotide sequence: TGCGCCAGCGACCAAGGGGACGGAGAGACCCAGTACTTC.

V usage is TRBV6-1 and J usage is TRBJ2-7; 9 bases line up with TRBD1. The CDR3 is 14 amino acids. Looked up from germline, CDR1 is MNHNS and CDR2 is SASEGT. V shed 7 bases, J shed 4 bases, and the junction held 8 bases outside the gene matches. CDR3: CASTAGQGNYEQYF. CDR3 coding DNA: TGTGCCAGCACCGCCGGACAGGGGAATTACGAGCAGTACTTC.

The rearrangement joins TRBV5-1 to TRBJ1-3; D perhaps matches TRBD1 (5 bases). This CDR3 is built from 16 residues. Germline V gives CDR1 SGHRS, CDR2 YFSETQ. V was pared by 0 bases and J by 0 bases, with 10 bases between. This CDR3 is CASSLDGTSSGNTIYF. Written as DNA, the CDR3 is TGCGCCAGCAGCTTGGACGGGACGAGCTCTGGAAACACCATATATTTT. Complete variable domain (other parts from reference TRBV5-1 and TRBJ1-3): KAGVTQTPRYLIKTRGQQVTLSCSPISGHRSVSWYQQTPGQGLQFLFEYFSETQRNKGNFPGRFSGRQFSNSRSEMNVSTLELGDSALYLCASSLDGTSSGNTIYFGEGSWLTVV.